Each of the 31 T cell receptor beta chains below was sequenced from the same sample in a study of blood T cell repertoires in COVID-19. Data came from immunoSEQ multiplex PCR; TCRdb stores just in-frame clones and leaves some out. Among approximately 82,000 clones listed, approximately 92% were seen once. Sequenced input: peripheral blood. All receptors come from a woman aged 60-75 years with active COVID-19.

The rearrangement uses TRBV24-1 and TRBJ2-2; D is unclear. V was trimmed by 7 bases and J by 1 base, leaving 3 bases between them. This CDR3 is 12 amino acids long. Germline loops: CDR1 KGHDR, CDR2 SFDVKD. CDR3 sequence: CATSRNTGELFF. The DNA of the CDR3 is TGTGCCACCAGCAGGAACACCGGGGAGCTGTTTTTT.

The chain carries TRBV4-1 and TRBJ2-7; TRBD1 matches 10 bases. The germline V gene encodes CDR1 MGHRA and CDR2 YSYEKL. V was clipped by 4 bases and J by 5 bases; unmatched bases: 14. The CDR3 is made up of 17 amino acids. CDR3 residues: CASSPFPGTGESNEQYF. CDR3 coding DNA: TGCGCCAGCAGCCCGTTCCCCGGGACAGGGGAGAGTAACGAGCAGTACTTC.

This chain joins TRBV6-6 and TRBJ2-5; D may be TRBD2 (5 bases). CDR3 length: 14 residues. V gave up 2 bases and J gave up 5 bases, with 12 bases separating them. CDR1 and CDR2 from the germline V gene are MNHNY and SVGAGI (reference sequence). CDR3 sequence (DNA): TGTGCCAGCAGTTACCGGGCCTCGGGGGAGACCCAGTACTTC. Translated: CASSYRASGETQYF.

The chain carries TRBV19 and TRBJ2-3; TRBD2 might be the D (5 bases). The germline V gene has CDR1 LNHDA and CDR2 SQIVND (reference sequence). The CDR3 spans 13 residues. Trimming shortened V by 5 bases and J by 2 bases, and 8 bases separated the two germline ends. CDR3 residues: CASSQRFTDTQYF. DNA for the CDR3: TGTGCCAGTAGTCAGCGGTTCACAGATACGCAGTATTTT. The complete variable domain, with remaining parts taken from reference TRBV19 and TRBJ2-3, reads DGGITQSPKYLFRKEGQNVTLSCEQNLNHDAMYWYRQDPGQGLRLIYYSQIVNDFQKGDIAEGYSVSREKKESFPLTVTSAQKNPTAFYLCASSQRFTDTQYFGPGTRLTVL.

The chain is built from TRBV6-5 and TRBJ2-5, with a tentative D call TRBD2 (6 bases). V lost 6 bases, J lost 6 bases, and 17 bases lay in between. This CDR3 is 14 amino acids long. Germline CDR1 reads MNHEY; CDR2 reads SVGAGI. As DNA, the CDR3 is TGTGCCAGCAGCGGGGGTCTCGGATTGCAGACCCAGTACTTC. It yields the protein CASSGGLGLQTQYF.

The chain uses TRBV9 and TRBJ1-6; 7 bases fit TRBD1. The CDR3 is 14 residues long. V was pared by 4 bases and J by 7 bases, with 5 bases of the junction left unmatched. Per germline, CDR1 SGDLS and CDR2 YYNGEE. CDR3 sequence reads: CASSQGQINSPLHF. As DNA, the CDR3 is TGTGCCAGCAGCCAGGGACAGATAAATTCACCCCTCCACTTT.

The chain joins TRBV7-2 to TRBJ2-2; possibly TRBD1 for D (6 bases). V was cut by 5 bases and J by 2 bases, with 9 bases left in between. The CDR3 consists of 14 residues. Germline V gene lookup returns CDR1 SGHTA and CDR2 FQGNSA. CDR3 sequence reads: CASSPGTNTGELFF. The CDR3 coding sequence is TGTGCCAGCAGCCCAGGGACAAACACCGGGGAGCTGTTTTTT. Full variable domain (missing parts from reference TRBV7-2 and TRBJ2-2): GAGVSQSPSNKVTEKGKDVELRCDPISGHTALYWYRQSLGQGLEFLIYFQGNSAPDKSGLPSDRFSAERTGGSVSTLTIQRTQQEDSAVYLCASSPGTNTGELFFGEGSRLTVL.

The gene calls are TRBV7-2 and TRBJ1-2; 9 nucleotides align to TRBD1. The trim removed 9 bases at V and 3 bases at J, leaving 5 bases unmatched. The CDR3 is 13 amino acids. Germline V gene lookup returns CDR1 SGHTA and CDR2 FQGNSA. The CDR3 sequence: CASSTGGDYGYTF. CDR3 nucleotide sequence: TGTGCCAGTTCGACAGGGGGTGACTATGGCTACACCTTC.

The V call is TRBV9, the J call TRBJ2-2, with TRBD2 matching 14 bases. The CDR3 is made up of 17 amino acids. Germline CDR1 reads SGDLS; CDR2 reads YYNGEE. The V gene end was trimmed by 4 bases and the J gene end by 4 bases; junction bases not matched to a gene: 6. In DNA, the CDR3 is TGTGCCAGCAGCTCAACCGGGACTAGCGGGAGCACCGGGGAGCTGTTTTTT. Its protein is CASSSTGTSGSTGELFF.

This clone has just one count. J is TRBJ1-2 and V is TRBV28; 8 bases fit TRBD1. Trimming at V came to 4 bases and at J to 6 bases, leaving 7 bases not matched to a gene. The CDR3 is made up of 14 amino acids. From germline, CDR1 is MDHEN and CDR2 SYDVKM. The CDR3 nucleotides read TGTGCCAGCAGTTCCTCGACAGGGGTAGATGGCTACACCTTC. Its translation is CASSSSTGVDGYTF.

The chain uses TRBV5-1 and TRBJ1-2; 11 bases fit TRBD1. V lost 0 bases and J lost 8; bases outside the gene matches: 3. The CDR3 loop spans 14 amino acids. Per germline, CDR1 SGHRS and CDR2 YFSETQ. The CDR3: CASSLAGQGEGYTF. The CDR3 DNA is TGCGCCAGCAGCTTGGCGGGACAGGGGGAAGGCTACACCTTC.

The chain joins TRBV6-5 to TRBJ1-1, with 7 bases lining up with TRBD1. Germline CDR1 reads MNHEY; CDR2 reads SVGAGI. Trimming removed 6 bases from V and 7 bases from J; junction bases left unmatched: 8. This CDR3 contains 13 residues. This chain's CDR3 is CASRLQGVNEAFF. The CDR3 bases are TGTGCCAGCAGACTGCAGGGGGTTAATGAAGCTTTCTTT.

The CDR3 coding sequence is TGTGCCAGCAGTCCCGGCTGGGGCTTGGAGCCCCAGCATTTT. This codes for CASSPGWGLEPQHF. V gene TRBV28 combines with J gene TRBJ1-5; maybe TRBD1 (5 bases). The V end was cut by 5 bases, the J end by 8 bases, with 16 bases between. The CDR3 contains 14 residues. Germline-derived CDR1 and CDR2 are MDHEN and SYDVKM.

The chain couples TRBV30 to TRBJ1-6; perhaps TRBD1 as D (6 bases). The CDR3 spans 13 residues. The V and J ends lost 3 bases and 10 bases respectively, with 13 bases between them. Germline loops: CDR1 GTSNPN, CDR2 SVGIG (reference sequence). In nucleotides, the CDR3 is TGTGCCTGGAGCCCAGGGGTACGCTCACCCCTCCACTTT. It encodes CAWSPGVRSPLHF.

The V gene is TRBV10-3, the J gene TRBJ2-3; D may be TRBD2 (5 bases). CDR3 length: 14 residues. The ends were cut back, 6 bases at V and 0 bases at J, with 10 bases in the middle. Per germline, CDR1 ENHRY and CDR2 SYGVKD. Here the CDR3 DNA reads TGTGCCATCAGGGACTTTCCTAGCACAGATACGCAGTATTTT. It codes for CAIRDFPSTDTQYF.

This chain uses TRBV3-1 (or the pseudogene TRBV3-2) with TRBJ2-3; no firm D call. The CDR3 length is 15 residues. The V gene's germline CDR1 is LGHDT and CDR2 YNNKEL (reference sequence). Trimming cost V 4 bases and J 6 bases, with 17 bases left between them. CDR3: CASSPGSAARDTQYF. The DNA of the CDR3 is TGTGCCAGCAGCCCCGGGTCGGCAGCACGTGATACGCAGTATTTT.

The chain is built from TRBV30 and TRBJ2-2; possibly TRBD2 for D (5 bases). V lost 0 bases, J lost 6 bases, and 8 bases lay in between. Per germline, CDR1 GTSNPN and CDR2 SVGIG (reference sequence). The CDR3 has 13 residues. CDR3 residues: CAWSVGLPGELFF. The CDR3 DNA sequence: TGTGCCTGGAGTGTCGGACTCCCCGGGGAGCTGTTTTTT. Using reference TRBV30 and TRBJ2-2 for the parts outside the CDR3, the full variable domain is SQTIHQWPATLVQPVGSPLSLECTVEGTSNPNLYWYRQAAGRGLQLLFYSVGIGQISSEVPQNLSASRPQDRQFILSSKKLLLSDSGFYLCAWSVGLPGELFFGEGSRLTVL.

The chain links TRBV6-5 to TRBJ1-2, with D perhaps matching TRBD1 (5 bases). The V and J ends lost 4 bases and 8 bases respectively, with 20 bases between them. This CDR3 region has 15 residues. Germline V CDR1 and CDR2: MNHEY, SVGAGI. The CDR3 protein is CASSFTPGGGGGYTF. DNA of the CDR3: TGTGCCAGCAGTTTCACCCCCGGTGGGGGAGGCGGCTACACCTTC.

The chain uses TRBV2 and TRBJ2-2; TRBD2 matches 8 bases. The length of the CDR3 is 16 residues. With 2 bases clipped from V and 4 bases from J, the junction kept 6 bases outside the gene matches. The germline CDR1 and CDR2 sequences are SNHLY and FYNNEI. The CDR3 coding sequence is TGTGCCAGCAGTGAACGAAGTCTAGCGGGCACCGGGGAGCTGTTTTTT. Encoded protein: CASSERSLAGTGELFF.

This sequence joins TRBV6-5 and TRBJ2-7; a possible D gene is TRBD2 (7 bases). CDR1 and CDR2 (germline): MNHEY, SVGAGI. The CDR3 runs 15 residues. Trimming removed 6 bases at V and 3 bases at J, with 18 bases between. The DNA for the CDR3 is TGTGCCAGCAGCCTGGGGGGGGGCTCCTACTACGAGCAGTACTTC. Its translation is CASSLGGGSYYEQYF.

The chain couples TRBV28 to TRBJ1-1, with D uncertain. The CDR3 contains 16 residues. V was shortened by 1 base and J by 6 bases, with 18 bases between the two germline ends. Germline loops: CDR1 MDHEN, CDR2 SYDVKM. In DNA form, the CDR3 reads TGTGCCAGCAGTTTATTGGGCGGGGAGGACGTCGCTGAAGCTTTCTTT. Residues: CASSLLGGEDVAEAFF.

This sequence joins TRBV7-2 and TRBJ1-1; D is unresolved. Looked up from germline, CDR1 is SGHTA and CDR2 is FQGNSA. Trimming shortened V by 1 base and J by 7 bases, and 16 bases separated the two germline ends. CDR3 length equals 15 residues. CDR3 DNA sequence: TGTGCCAGCAGCTTAGTCGTCGGGAGGTTGGATGAAGCTTTCTTT. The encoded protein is CASSLVVGRLDEAFF.

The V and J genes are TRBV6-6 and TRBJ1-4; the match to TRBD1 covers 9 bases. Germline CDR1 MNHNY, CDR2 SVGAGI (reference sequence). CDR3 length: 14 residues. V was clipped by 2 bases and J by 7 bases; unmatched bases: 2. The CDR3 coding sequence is TGTGCCAGCAGTTACGGACAGGGGTTTGAAAAACTGTTTTTT. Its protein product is CASSYGQGFEKLFF.

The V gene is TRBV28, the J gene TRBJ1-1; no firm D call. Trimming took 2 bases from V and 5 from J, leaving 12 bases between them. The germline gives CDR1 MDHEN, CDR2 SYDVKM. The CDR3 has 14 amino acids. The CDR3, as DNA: TGTGCCAGCAGTTTAATCCCTCTGAGGACTGAAGCTTTCTTT. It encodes CASSLIPLRTEAFF. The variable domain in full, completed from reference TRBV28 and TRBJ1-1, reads DVKVTQSSRYLVKRTGEKVFLECVQDMDHENMFWYRQDPGLGLRLIYFSYDVKMKEKGDIPEGYSVSREKKERFSLILESASTNQTSMYLCASSLIPLRTEAFFGQGTRLTVV.

The CDR3 DNA is TGTGCCAGTAGTTCCCCGGTAAGTCTGATGAACACTGAAGCTTTCTTT. Its protein is CASSSPVSLMNTEAFF. The V call is TRBV19, the J call TRBJ1-1; D is unclear. Germline V gene lookup returns CDR1 LNHDA and CDR2 SQIVND (reference sequence). This CDR3 is 16 amino acids long. The V gene lost 5 bases and the J gene lost 0 bases, with 16 bases spanning the gap.

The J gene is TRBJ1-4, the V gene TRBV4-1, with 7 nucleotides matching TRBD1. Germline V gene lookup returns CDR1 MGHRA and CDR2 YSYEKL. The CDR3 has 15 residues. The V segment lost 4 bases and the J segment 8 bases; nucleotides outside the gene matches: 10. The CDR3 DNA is TGCGCCAGCAGCCCGGGTGCGGACAGGATCGAAAAACTGTTTTTT. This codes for CASSPGADRIEKLFF.

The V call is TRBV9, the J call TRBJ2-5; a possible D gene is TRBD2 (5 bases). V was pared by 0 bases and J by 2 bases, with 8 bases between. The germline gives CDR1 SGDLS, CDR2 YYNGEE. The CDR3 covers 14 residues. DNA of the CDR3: TGTGCCAGCAGCGTAGCAGCGGAGCAAGAGACCCAGTACTTC. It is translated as CASSVAAEQETQYF.

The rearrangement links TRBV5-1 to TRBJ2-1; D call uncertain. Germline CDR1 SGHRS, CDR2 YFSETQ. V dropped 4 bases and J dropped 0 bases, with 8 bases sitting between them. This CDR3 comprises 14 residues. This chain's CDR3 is CASSQSSSYNEQFF. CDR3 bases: TGCGCCAGCAGCCAATCGAGCTCCTACAATGAGCAGTTCTTC.

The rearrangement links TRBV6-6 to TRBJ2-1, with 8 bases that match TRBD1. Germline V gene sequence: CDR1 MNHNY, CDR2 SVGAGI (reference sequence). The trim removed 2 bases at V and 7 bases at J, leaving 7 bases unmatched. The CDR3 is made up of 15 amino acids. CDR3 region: CASSYPTGGRNEQFF. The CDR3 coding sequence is TGTGCCAGCAGTTACCCTACAGGGGGGAGGAATGAGCAGTTCTTC.

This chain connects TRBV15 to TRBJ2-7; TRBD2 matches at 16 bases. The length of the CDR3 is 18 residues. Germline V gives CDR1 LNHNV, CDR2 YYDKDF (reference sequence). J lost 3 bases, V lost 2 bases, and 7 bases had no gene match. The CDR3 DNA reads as TGTGCCACCAGCAGAAACGGGACTAGCGGGAGGGCTAGCTACGAGCAGTACTTC. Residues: CATSRNGTSGRASYEQYF.

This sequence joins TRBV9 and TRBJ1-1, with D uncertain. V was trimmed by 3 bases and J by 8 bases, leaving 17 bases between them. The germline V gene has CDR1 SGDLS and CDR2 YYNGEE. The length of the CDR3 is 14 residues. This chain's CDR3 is CASSGGVSNSEAFF. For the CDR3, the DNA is TGTGCCAGCAGCGGTGGAGTATCGAACTCCGAAGCTTTCTTT.